These 26 T cell receptor beta chains share one sample of origin, sequenced in a study of blood T cell repertoires in COVID-19. Some clones are missing from TCRdb's copy, which holds only in-frame ones; the method was immunoSEQ multiplex PCR. The data show some 240,000 clones, with over 70% seen just once and more than 8.5% held by the top ten. Sequencing was carried out using peripheral blood. Receptors were obtained from a woman in her seventies with COVID-19, enrolled during active disease.

V and J are TRBV4-2 and TRBJ1-2; a possible D gene is TRBD1 (6 bases). V was shortened by 3 bases and J by 1 base, with 15 bases between the two germline ends. CDR1 and CDR2 from the germline V gene are LGHNA and YNFKEQ. CDR3 length equals 16 residues. The CDR3 sequence: CASSQRGTNDNYGYTF. CDR3 DNA: TGTGCCAGCAGCCAGCGGGGGACAAACGATAACTATGGCTACACCTTC.

V is TRBV2 and J is TRBJ2-2; 14 bases are shared with TRBD2. Trimming removed 6 bases from V and 7 bases from J; junction bases left unmatched: 4. The CDR3 covers 15 residues. Germline loops: CDR1 SNHLY, CDR2 FYNNEI. CDR3 sequence (DNA): TGTGCCAGCAGGGGACTAGCGGGAGTGTACGGGGAGCTGTTTTTT. It yields the protein CASRGLAGVYGELFF.

The chain's CDR3 is CAWSRREGNEQYF. CDR3 nucleotide sequence: TGTGCCTGGAGTAGGCGGGAGGGGAACGAGCAGTACTTC. The chain joins TRBV30 to TRBJ2-7, with 9 bases identical to TRBD2. The CDR3 totals 13 residues. V trimming: 2 bases; J trimming: 5 bases; junction bases outside the gene matches: 4. The germline V gene has CDR1 GTSNPN and CDR2 SVGIG (reference sequence).

The chain employs TRBV6-6 and TRBJ1-2; 7 nucleotides line up with TRBD1. The CDR3 runs to 14 residues. With 2 bases clipped from V and 8 bases from J, the junction kept 8 bases outside the gene matches. Germline CDR1 MNHNY, CDR2 SVGAGI (reference sequence). CDR3 coding DNA: TGTGCCAGCAGTTACCCAGGGGGATCGTACGGCTACACCTTC. Amino acids: CASSYPGGSYGYTF.

This chain joins TRBV19 and TRBJ2-1; D gene unclear. Germline CDR1 LNHDA, CDR2 SQIVND (reference sequence). Trimming pared 5 bases from V and 0 bases from J, leaving 8 bases between. The CDR3 totals 14 residues. The CDR3 loop is CASSPSGSYNEQFF. The DNA of the CDR3 is TGTGCCAGTAGTCCTTCGGGCTCCTACAATGAGCAGTTCTTC. Based on the CDR3 plus reference TRBV19 and TRBJ2-1, the full variable domain is DGGITQSPKYLFRKEGQNVTLSCEQNLNHDAMYWYRQDPGQGLRLIYYSQIVNDFQKGDIAEGYSVSREKKESFPLTVTSAQKNPTAFYLCASSPSGSYNEQFFGPGTRLTVL.

The rearrangement uses TRBV6-2 or TRBV6-3 and TRBJ1-5; 9 bases map to TRBD1. The germline V gene encodes CDR1 MNHEY and CDR2 SVGEGT. With 6 bases clipped from V and 3 bases from J, the junction kept 12 bases outside the gene matches. This CDR3 region has 17 residues. DNA of the CDR3: TGTGCCAGCAGATACCGATTGGGACAGGGCGACAATCAGCCCCAGCATTTT. Translating gives CASRYRLGQGDNQPQHF.

The genes are TRBV5-6 and TRBJ1-2; 7 nucleotides match TRBD1. The ends lost 4 bases at V and 2 bases at J; junction bases unmatched: 5. Germline CDR1 is SGHDT and CDR2 is YYEEEE. CDR3 size: 14 residues. As DNA, the CDR3 is TGTGCCAGCAGCGGACAGGTCCGCAACTATGGCTACACCTTC. Translating it yields CASSGQVRNYGYTF.

This rearrangement joins TRBV7-2 to TRBJ2-2, with TRBD2 identical over 9 bases. With V trimmed by 1 base and J by 6 bases, 9 bases remained unmatched. The CDR3 length is 17 residues. Germline V gene lookup returns CDR1 SGHTA and CDR2 FQGNSA. CDR3 amino acids: CASSLVFGGRAAGELFF. CDR3 in DNA: TGTGCCAGCAGCTTAGTCTTTGGCGGGAGGGCCGCCGGGGAGCTGTTTTTT.

This clone was seen just once. V gene TRBV30 combines with J gene TRBJ2-1; D perhaps matches TRBD2 (5 bases). Trimming cost V 6 bases and J 8 bases, with 17 bases left between them. CDR1 GTSNPN and CDR2 SVGIG come from the germline V gene (reference sequence). CDR3 size: 13 residues. CDR3 sequence: CACGPTRLDEQFF. For the CDR3, the DNA is TGTGCCTGTGGGCCTACTAGGCTCGATGAGCAGTTCTTC.

This clone was recorded only once. The rearrangement joins TRBV29-1 to TRBJ1-2, with 12 bases lining up with TRBD1. The germline V gene has CDR1 SQVTM and CDR2 ANQGSEA. The ends lost 1 base at V and 2 bases at J; junction bases unmatched: 5. The CDR3 is 16 residues long. CDR3 loop: CSVEVGTGGRNYGYTF. The CDR3 DNA reads TGCAGCGTTGAAGTCGGGACAGGGGGCCGAAACTATGGCTACACCTTC.

The rearrangement links TRBV19 to TRBJ1-6; D is perhaps TRBD1 (5 bases). Germline V gene sequence: CDR1 LNHDA, CDR2 SQIVND (reference sequence). CDR3 length equals 16 residues. V was shortened by 8 bases and J by 6 bases, with 20 bases between the two germline ends. DNA for the CDR3: TGTGCCAGTGACCCCCGGGGGGGTTCGTCTAATTCACCCCTCCACTTT. Protein sequence: CASDPRGGSSNSPLHF.

The chain has TRBV2 and TRBJ1-2, with D perhaps TRBD1 (6 bases). CDR1 is SNHLY, CDR2 FYNNEI, per germline. The CDR3 is 14 amino acids. The V end was cut by 4 bases, the J end by 2 bases, with 11 bases between. This chain's CDR3 is CASSAVGQNYGYTF. In DNA, the CDR3 is TGTGCCAGCAGTGCCGTAGGACAGAACTATGGCTACACCTTC.

J is TRBJ1-3 and V is TRBV19, with no clear D. Per germline, CDR1 LNHDA and CDR2 SQIVND (reference sequence). Trimming cost V 3 bases and J 0 bases, with 6 bases left between them. The length of the CDR3 is 14 residues. This CDR3 reads CASSMRNSGNTIYF. DNA of the CDR3: TGTGCCAGTAGTATGAGGAACTCTGGAAACACCATATATTTT.

The chain couples TRBV18 to TRBJ2-5, with 10 nucleotides matching TRBD2. The CDR3 totals 14 residues. Germline loops: CDR1 KGHSH, CDR2 LQKENI. V lost 3 bases, J lost 7 bases, and 5 bases stayed unmatched. DNA of the CDR3: TGTGCCAGCTCACCGCAGCGGGAGGGGCCGACCCAGTACTTC. Residues: CASSPQREGPTQYF.

V and J are TRBV7-6 and TRBJ1-2; D remains unclear. The V gene lost 5 bases and the J gene lost 3 bases, with 19 bases spanning the gap. Germline-derived CDR1 and CDR2 are SGHVS and FNYEAQ. This CDR3 has 16 amino acids. The CDR3 DNA follows: TGTGCCAGCAGCCCCACATCGCTCCCTGCGGACTATGGCTACACCTTC. The encoded protein is CASSPTSLPADYGYTF.

The J gene is TRBJ2-2, the V gene TRBV11-2; D is ambiguous. This CDR3 spans 14 amino acids. Germline assignment: CDR1 SGHAT and CDR2 FQNNGV. Trimming removed 5 bases at V and 5 bases at J, with 12 bases between. DNA of the CDR3: TGTGCCAGCAGCCCCCGCCCAGGAACCGGGGAGCTGTTTTTT. Translated: CASSPRPGTGELFF. Supplemented by reference TRBV11-2 and TRBJ2-2, the full variable domain reads EAGVAQSPRYKIIEKRQSVAFWCNPISGHATLYWYQQILGQGPKLLIQFQNNGVVDDSQLPKDRFSAERLKGVDSTLKIQPAKLEDSAVYLCASSPRPGTGELFFGEGSRLTVL.

The chain couples TRBV7-9 to TRBJ1-3; tentative D call: TRBD1 (5 bases). The CDR3 runs to 14 residues. V was clipped by 8 bases and J by 2 bases, with 13 bases between them. In germline, CDR1 is SEHNR, CDR2 FQNEAQ (reference sequence). CDR3 sequence: CASRGRDAGNTIYF. The CDR3 DNA is TGTGCCAGCCGAGGGAGGGACGCTGGAAACACCATATATTTT. Full variable domain (outside the CDR3, taken from reference TRBV7-9 and TRBJ1-3): DTGVSQNPRHKITKRGQNVTFRCDPISEHNRLYWYRQTLGQGPEFLTYFQNEAQLEKSRLLSDRFSAERPKGSFSTLEIQRTEQGDSAMYLCASRGRDAGNTIYFGEGSWLTVV.

CDR3 coding DNA: TGTGCCAGCTCACCGATGGGACGGACAGGGCACACCGGGGAGCTGTTTTTT. As protein: CASSPMGRTGHTGELFF. This rearrangement joins TRBV18 to TRBJ2-2; 8 nucleotides line up with TRBD1. This CDR3 spans 17 amino acids. Germline V gives CDR1 KGHSH, CDR2 LQKENI. With V trimmed by 3 bases and J by 3 bases, 9 bases remained unmatched. The variable domain in full, completed from reference TRBV18 and TRBJ2-2, reads NAGVMQNPRHLVRRRGQEARLRCSPMKGHSHVYWYRQLPEEGLKFMVYLQKENIIDESGMPKERFSAEFPKEGPSILRIQQVVRGDSAAYFCASSPMGRTGHTGELFFGEGSRLTVL.

J is TRBJ1-1 and V is TRBV11-3; D might be TRBD1 (6 bases). CDR3 size: 15 residues. Deletions cut 5 bases from V and 5 bases from J, with 18 bases between. CDR1 and CDR2 from the germline V gene are SGHNT and YENEEA. CDR3 coding DNA: TGTGCCAGCAGCCCCGGGGGGGCCTCGGAAACTGAAGCTTTCTTT. Translated, it gives CASSPGGASETEAFF. The full variable domain, rest sourced from reference TRBV11-3 and TRBJ1-1, is EAGVVQSPRYKIIEKKQPVAFWCNPISGHNTLYWYLQNLGQGPELLIRYENEEAVDDSQLPKDRFSAERLKGVDSTLKIQPAELGDSAVYLCASSPGGASETEAFFGQGTRLTVV.

Here the CDR3 DNA reads TGTGCCAGCAGCCAGGGACAGGTCGCACGGGAAAAACTGTTTTTT. Protein product: CASSQGQVAREKLFF. This sequence joins TRBV3-1 (or the pseudogene TRBV3-2) and TRBJ1-4; 8 bases align to TRBD1. The CDR3 is made up of 15 amino acids. Trimming cost V 3 bases and J 8 bases; bases outside gene matches: 8. CDR1 is LGHDT, CDR2 YNNKEL, per germline (reference sequence).

The chain uses TRBV7-3 and TRBJ1-1; 7 bases line up with TRBD1. CDR1 is SGHTA and CDR2 is FQGTGA in the germline V gene. The CDR3 extends over 16 amino acids. The V gene end was trimmed by 6 bases and the J gene end by 5 bases; junction bases not matched to a gene: 15. The CDR3 coding sequence is TGTGCCAGCAGGTCCATGCCGGGACAGAGCGGAACTGAAGCTTTCTTT. Translation: CASRSMPGQSGTEAFF. Full variable domain (rest looked up from reference TRBV7-3 and TRBJ1-1): GAGVSQTPSNKVTEKGKYVELRCDPISGHTALYWYRQSLGQGPEFLIYFQGTGAADDSGLPNDRFFAVRPEGSVSTLKIQRTERGDSAVYLCASRSMPGQSGTEAFFGQGTRLTVV.

The chain combines TRBV7-2 with TRBJ1-5; TRBD1 is a possible D gene (5 bases). CDR1 and CDR2 from the germline V gene are SGHTA and FQGNSA. The V end was cut by 1 base, the J end by 1 base, with 8 bases between. CDR3 length: 15 amino acids. The CDR3: CASSLEGQSNQPQHF. The CDR3 coding sequence is TGTGCCAGCAGCTTAGAGGGGCAGAGCAATCAGCCCCAGCATTTT.

The chain joins TRBV30 to TRBJ1-5; D is perhaps TRBD1 (5 bases). Trimming left V 3 bases short and J 0 bases short, with 6 bases between. Per the germline V gene, CDR1 is GTSNPN and CDR2 is SVGIG (reference sequence). The length of the CDR3 is 13 residues. CDR3 DNA: TGTGCCTGGAGGGGGGGTAGCAATCAGCCCCAGCATTTT. Translated, it gives CAWRGGSNQPQHF. Full variable domain (remainder filled in from reference TRBV30 and TRBJ1-5): SQTIHQWPATLVQPVGSPLSLECTVEGTSNPNLYWYRQAAGRGLQLLFYSVGIGQISSEVPQNLSASRPQDRQFILSSKKLLLSDSGFYLCAWRGGSNQPQHFGDGTRLSIL.

The rearrangement links TRBV27 to TRBJ2-2, with 12 positions matching TRBD2. The V gene's germline CDR1 is MNHEY and CDR2 SMNVEV (reference sequence). The ends lost 6 bases at V and 5 bases at J; junction bases unmatched: 4. The CDR3 totals 15 residues. CDR3 sequence (DNA): TGTGCCAGCAGCCGGACTAGCGGGACGACCGGGGAGCTGTTTTTT. Protein product: CASSRTSGTTGELFF.

This clone was counted once. V gene TRBV6-5 combines with J gene TRBJ2-1, with D unresolved. The V end was cut by 5 bases, the J end by 10 bases, with 15 bases between. In germline, CDR1 is MNHEY, CDR2 SVGAGI. The CDR3 loop spans 13 amino acids. In nucleotides, the CDR3 is TGTGCCAGCAGTCCAAACCCAACGCGGGAGCAGTTCTTC. Its protein is CASSPNPTREQFF.

A remark on this clone: Other nucleotide sequences from this sample produce the same CDR3. The rearrangement joins TRBV5-1 to TRBJ1-3; D is unclear. The V end was cut by 2 bases, the J end by 7 bases, with 13 bases between. The CDR3 is 14 amino acids. Germline V gene lookup returns CDR1 SGHRS and CDR2 YFSETQ. The CDR3 spells CASSFGSSGNTIYF. As DNA, the CDR3 is TGCGCCAGCAGCTTCGGCAGCTCCGGGAACACCATATATTTT.